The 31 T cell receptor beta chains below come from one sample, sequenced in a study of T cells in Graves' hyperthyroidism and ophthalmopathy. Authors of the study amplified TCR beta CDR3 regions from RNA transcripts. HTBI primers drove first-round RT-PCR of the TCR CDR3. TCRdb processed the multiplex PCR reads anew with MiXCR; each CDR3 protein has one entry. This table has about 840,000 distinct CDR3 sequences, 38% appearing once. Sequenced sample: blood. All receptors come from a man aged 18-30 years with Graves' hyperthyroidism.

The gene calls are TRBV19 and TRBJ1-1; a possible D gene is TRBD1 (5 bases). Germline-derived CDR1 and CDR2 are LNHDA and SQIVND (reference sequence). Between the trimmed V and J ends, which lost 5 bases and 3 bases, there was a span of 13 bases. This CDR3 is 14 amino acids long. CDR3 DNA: TGTGCCAGTAGTCTTTGGGACCTGGACACTGAAGCTTTCTTT. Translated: CASSLWDLDTEAFF.

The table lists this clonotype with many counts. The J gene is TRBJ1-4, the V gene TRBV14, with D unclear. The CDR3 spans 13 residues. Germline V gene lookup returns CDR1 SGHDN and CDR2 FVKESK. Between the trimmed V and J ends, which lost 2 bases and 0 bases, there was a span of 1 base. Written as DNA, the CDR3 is TGTGCCAGCAGCCAACCAACTAATGAAAAACTGTTTTTT. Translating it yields CASSQPTNEKLFF. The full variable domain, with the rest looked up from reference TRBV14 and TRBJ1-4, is EAGVTQFPSHSVIEKGQTVTLRCDPISGHDNLYWYRRVMGKEIKFLLHFVKESKQDESGMPNNRFLAERTGGTYSTLKVQPAELEDSGVYFCASSQPTNEKLFFGSGTQLSVL.

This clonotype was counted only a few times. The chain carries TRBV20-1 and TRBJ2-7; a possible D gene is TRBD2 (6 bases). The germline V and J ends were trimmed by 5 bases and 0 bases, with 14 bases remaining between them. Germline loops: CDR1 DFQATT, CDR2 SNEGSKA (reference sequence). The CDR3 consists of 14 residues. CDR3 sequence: CSAEGTPLSYEQYF. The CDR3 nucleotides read TGCAGTGCTGAAGGGACTCCCCTCTCCTACGAGCAGTACTTC.

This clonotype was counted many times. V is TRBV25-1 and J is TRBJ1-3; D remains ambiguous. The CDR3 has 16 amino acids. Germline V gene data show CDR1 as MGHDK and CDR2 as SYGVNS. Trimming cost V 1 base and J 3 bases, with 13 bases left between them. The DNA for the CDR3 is TGTGCCAGCAGTGAATTTCGGTTCCCAAATGGAAACACCATATATTTT. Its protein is CASSEFRFPNGNTIYF.

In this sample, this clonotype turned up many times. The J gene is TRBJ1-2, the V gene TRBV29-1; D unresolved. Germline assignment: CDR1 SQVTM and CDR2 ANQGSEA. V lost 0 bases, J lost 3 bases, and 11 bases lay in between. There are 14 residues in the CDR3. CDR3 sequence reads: CSVEDRKGHYGYTF. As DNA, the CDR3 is TGCAGCGTTGAAGATCGGAAGGGTCACTATGGCTACACCTTC.

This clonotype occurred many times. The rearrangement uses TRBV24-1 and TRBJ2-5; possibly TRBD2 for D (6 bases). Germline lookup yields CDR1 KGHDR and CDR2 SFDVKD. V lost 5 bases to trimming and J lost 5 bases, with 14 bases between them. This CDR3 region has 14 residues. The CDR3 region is CATSGVGSTETQYF. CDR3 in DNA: TGTGCCACCAGTGGGGTCGGGAGCACGGAGACCCAGTACTTC.

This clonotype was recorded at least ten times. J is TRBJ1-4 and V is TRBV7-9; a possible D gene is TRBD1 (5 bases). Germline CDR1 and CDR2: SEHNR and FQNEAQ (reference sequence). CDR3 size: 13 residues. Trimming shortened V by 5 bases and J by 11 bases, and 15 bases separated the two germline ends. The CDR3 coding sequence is TGTGCCAGCAGCGTCGGGACCCTGAGGAAACTGTTTTTT. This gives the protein CASSVGTLRKLFF.

CDR3 residues: CASSKREHEQFF. In nucleotides, the CDR3 is TGTGCCAGTAGTAAGAGAGAGCATGAGCAGTTCTTC. The rearrangement uses TRBV19 and TRBJ2-5; no clear D gene. The tail of the sequence fits TRBJ2-1 better, so the J call may be wrong. This CDR3 is 12 amino acids long. Per the germline V gene, CDR1 is LNHDA and CDR2 is SQIVND (reference sequence).

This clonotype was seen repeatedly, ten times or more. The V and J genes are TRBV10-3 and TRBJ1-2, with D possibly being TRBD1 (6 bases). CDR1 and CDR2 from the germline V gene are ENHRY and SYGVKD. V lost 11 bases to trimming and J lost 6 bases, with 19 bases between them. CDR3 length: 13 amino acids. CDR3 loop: CAAKGVPPDGYTF. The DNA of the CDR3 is TGTGCCGCCAAGGGGGTCCCGCCGGATGGCTACACCTTC.

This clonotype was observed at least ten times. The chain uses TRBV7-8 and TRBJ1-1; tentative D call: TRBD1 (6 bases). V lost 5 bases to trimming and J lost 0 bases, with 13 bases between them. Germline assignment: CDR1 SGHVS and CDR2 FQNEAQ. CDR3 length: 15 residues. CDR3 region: CASSPRGQLNTEAFF. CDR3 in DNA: TGTGCCAGCAGCCCACGGGGACAACTGAACACTGAAGCTTTCTTT.

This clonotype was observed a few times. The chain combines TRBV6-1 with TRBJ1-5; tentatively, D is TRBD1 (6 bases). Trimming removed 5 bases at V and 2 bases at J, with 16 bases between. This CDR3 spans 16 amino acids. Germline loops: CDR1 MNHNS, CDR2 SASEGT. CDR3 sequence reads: CASSYQGTGGNQPQHF. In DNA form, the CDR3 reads TGTGCCAGCAGTTACCAGGGGACGGGGGGCAATCAGCCCCAGCATTTT.

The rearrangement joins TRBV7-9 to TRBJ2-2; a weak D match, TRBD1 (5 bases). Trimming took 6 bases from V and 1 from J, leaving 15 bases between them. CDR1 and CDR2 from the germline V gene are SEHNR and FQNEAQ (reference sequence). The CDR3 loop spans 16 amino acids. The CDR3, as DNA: TGTGCCAGCAGTACACGCCAGGGTGGGAACACCGGGGAGCTGTTTTTT. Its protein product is CASSTRQGGNTGELFF.

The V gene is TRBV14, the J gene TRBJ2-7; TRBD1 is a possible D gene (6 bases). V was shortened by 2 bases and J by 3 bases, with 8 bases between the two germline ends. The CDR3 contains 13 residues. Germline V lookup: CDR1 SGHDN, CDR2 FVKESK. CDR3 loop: CASSQLQGYEQYF. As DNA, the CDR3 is TGTGCCAGCAGCCAACTACAGGGCTACGAGCAGTACTTC.

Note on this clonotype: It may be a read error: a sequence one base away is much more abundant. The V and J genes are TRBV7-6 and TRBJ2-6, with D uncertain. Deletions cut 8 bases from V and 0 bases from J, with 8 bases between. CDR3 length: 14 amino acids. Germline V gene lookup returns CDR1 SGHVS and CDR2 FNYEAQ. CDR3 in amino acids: CASGVGSGANVLTF. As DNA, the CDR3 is TGTGCCAGCGGCGTTGGCTCTGGGGCCAACGTCCTGACTTTC. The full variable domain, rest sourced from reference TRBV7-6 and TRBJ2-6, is GAGVSQSPRYKVTKRGQDVALRCDPISGHVSLYWYRQALGQGPEFLTYFNYEAQQDKSGLPNDRFSAERPEGSISTLTIQRTEQRDSAMYRCASGVGSGANVLTFGAGSRLTVL.

CDR3 residues: CASTSRAGSNTEAFF. CDR3 bases: TGCGCCAGCACCTCACGGGCAGGGTCGAACACTGAAGCTTTCTTT. The V and J genes are TRBV4-1 and TRBJ1-1; D possibly corresponds to TRBD1 (5 bases). The V gene's germline CDR1 is MGHRA and CDR2 YSYEKL. V lost 7 bases, J lost 1 base, and 16 bases lay in between. The CDR3 has 15 amino acids.

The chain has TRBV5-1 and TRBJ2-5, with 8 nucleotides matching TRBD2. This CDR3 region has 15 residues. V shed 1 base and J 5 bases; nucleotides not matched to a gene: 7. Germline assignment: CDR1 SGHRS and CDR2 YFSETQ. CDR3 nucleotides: TGCGCCAGCAGCTTGTTGAGCGGGGGATTGGAGACCCAGTACTTC. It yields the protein CASSLLSGGLETQYF.

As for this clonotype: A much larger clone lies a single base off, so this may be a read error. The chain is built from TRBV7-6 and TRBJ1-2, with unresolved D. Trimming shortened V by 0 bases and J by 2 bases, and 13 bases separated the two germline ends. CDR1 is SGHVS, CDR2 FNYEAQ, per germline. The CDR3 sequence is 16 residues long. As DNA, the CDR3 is TGTGCCAGCAGCTTAGCGGCAGTCCCCTTAAACTATGGCTACACCTTC. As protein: CASSLAAVPLNYGYTF.

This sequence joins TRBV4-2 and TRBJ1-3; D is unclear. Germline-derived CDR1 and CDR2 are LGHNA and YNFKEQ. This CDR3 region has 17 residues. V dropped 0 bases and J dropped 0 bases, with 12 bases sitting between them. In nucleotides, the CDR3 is TGTGCCAGCAGCCAAGATGTCGTAGGGTTCTCTGGAAACACCATATATTTT. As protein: CASSQDVVGFSGNTIYF.

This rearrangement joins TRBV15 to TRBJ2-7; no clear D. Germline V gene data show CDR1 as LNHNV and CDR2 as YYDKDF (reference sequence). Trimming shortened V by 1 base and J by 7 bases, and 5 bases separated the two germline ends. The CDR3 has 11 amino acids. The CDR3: CATSRGAEQYF. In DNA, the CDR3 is TGTGCCACCAGCAGAGGGGCGGAGCAGTACTTC.

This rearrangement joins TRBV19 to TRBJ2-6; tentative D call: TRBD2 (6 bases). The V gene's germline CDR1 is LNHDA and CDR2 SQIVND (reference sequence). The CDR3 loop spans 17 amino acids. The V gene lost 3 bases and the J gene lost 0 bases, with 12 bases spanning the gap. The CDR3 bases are TGTGCCAGTAGTATTTCCGGGAGTAGCTCTGGGGCCAACGTCCTGACTTTC. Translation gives CASSISGSSSGANVLTF.

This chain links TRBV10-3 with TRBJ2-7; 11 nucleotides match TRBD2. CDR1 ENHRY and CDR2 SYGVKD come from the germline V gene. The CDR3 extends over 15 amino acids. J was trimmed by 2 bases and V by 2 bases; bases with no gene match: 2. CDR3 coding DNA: TGTGCCATCAGTGAGGGGACTAGCGGTACCTACGAGCAGTACTTC. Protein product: CAISEGTSGTYEQYF.

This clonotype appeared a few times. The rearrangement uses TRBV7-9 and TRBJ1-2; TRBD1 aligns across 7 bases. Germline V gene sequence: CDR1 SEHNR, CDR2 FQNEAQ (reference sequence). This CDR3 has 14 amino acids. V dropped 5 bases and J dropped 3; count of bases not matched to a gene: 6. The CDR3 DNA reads TGTGCCAGCAGCCACCTCACAGGGGACTATGGCTACACCTTC. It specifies CASSHLTGDYGYTF.

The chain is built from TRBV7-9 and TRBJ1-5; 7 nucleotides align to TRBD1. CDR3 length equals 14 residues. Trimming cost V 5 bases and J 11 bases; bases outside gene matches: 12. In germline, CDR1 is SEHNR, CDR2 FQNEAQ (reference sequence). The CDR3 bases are TGTGCCAGCAGCCTAACAGGGGAAGTACAGACCCAGCATTTT. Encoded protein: CASSLTGEVQTQHF.

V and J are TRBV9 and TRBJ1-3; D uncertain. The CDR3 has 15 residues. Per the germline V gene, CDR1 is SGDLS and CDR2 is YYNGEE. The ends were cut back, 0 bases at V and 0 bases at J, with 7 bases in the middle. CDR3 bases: TGTGCCAGCAGCGTAGACCGGTACTCTGGAAACACCATATATTTT. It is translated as CASSVDRYSGNTIYF. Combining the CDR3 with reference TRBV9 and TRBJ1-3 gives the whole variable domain DSGVTQTPKHLITATGQRVTLRCSPRSGDLSVYWYQQSLDQGLQFLIQYYNGEERAKGNILERFSAQQFPDLHSELNLSSLELGDSALYFCASSVDRYSGNTIYFGEGSWLTVV.

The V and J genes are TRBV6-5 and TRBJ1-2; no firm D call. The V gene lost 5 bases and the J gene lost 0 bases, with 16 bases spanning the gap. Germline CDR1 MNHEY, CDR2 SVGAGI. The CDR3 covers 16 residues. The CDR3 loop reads CASSESMTATNYGYTF. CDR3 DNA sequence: TGTGCCAGCAGTGAATCTATGACGGCCACTAACTATGGCTACACCTTC.

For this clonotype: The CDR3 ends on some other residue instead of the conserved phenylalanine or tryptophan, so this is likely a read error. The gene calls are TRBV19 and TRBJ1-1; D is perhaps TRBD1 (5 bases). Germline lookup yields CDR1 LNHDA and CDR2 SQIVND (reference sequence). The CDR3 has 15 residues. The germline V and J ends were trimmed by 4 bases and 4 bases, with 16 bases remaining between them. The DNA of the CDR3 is TGTGCCAGTAGTAGGACCGGGACTAGGGGCACTGAAGCTTTCCTT. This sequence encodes CASSRTGTRGTEAFL.

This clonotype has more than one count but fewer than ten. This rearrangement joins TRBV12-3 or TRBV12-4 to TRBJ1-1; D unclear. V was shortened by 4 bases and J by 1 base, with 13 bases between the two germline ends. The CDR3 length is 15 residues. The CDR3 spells CASSYSPNGNTEAFF. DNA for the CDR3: TGTGCCAGCAGTTACTCCCCAAACGGGAACACTGAAGCTTTCTTT.

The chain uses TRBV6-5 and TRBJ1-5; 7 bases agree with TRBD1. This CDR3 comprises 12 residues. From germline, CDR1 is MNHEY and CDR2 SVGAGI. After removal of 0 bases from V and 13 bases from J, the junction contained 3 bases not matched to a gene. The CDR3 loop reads CASSYSGGAQHF. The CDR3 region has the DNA TGTGCCAGCAGTTACTCAGGGGGCGCTCAGCATTTT.

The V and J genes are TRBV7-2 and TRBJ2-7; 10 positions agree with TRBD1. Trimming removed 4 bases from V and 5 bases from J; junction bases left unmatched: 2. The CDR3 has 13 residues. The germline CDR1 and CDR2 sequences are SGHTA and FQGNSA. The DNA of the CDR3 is TGTGCCAGCAGCTCGGACAGGGGGAACGAGCAGTACTTC. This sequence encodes CASSSDRGNEQYF.

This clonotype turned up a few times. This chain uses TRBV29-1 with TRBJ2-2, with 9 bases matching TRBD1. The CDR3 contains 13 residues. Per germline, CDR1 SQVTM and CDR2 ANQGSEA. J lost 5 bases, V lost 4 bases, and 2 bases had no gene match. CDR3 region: CSVADRGTGELFF. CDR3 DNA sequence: TGCAGCGTTGCTGACAGGGGGACCGGGGAGCTGTTTTTT.

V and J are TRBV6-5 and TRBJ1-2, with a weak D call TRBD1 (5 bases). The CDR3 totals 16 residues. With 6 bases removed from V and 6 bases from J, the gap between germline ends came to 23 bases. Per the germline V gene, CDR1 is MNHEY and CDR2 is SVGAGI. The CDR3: CASSKGAGMIHHGYTF. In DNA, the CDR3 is TGTGCCAGCAGCAAAGGGGCAGGCATGATCCACCATGGCTACACCTTC.